This T cell receptor (beta chain) was observed in a study of T cell responses to AZD1222 COVID-19 vaccine. The wider study: Second doses that came at about 4 or about 12 weeks were put together.

The method was immunoSEQ multiplex PCR; TCRdb's version includes in-frame clones alone and lacks a portion of them. The table has about 84,000 clones, roughly 85% seen once. Points from the study as a whole: Of the AZD1222 recipients, only 5 or 6 were seropositive at baseline. Epitopes outside B.1.351 and B.1.1.7 mutated regions reportedly drew nearly half of spike TCRs.

Comments on this clone: Its antigen remains unidentified.

This TCR was recovered from an adult in good health. The input for sequencing was peripheral blood, taken on day 0 of AZD1222 vaccination.

The CDR3 sequence is CSAHRGANTGELFF. The CDR3 nucleotides are TGCAGCGCCCACCGGGGGGCGAACACCGGGGAGCTGTTTTTT. V and J are TRBV29-1 and TRBJ2-2, with TRBD2 identical over 7 bases. V shed 7 bases, J shed 0 bases, and the junction held 5 bases outside the gene matches. The CDR3 length is 14 residues. CDR1 and CDR2 from the germline V gene are SQVTM and ANQGSEA.